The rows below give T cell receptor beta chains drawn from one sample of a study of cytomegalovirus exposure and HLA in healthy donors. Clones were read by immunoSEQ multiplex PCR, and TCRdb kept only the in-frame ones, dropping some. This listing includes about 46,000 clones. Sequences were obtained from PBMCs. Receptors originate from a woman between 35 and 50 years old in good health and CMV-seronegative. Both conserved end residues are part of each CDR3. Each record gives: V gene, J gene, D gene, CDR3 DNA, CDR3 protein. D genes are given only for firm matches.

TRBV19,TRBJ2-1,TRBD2,TGTGCCAGTAGTTCTCCTCTGGGACTAGCGGGAAGTAATGAGCAGTTCTTC,CASSSPLGLAGSNEQFF
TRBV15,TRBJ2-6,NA,TGTGCCACCAGCAGAGGAGGACAGGGGGCCAACGTCCTGACTTTC,CATSRGGQGANVLTF
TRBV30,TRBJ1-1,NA,TGTGCCTGCCTTCAGGAGAACACTGAAGCTTTCTTT,CACLQENTEAFF
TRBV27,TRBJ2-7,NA,TGTGCCAGCAGTAACTATCCGTACGAGCAGTACTTC,CASSNYPYEQYF
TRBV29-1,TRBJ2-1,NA,TGCAGCGTTGTTGAACTATCCTCCGACAATGAGCAGTTCTTC,CSVVELSSDNEQFF
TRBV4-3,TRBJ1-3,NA,TGCGCCAGCAGCCTGGAGAGCTCTGGAAACACCATATATTTT,CASSLESSGNTIYF
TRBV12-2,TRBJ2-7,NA,TGTGCAAGTCGCGCTAACAAGTGGGAGCGGGACGAGCAGTACTTC,CASRANKWERDEQYF
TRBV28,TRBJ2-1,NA,TGTGCCAGCAGTTTGGACACCTACAATGAGCAGTTCTTC,CASSLDTYNEQFF
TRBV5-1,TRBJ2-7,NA,TGCGCCAGCAGCTTGGACCTCGCGCGCGAGCAGTACTTC,CASSLDLAREQYF
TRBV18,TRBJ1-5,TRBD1,TGTGCCAGCTCAGCGACAGGGGGCAATCAGCCCCAGCATTTT,CASSATGGNQPQHF
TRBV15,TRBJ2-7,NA,TGTGCCACCAGCAGAGATCAAAGTAGGGGTTCCTACGAGCAGTACTTC,CATSRDQSRGSYEQYF
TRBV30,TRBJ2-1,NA,TGTGCCTGGAGTCGAAACGGAGGCTCCTACAATGAGCAGTTCTTC,CAWSRNGGSYNEQFF
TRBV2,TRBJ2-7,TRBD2,TGTGCCAGCAGTGATGCTTGGACTAGCGGCTACGAGCAGTACTTC,CASSDAWTSGYEQYF
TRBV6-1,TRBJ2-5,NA,TGTGCCAGCAGTGCCCGGGGTGCCCAAGAGACCCAGTACTTC,CASSARGAQETQYF
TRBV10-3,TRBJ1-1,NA,TGTGCCATCACCCGGTCAGGAGGTGAAGCTTTCTTT,CAITRSGGEAFF
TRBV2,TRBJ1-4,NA,TGTGCCAGCACCAGGGACATTAATGAAAAACTGTTTTTT,CASTRDINEKLFF
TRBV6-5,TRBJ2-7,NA,TGTGCCAGCAGTTACTCGGGGAGGGGGATCTACGAGCAGTACTTC,CASSYSGRGIYEQYF
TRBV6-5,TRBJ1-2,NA,TGTGCCAGCAGTTACTCGGAGGTCATCCCTAACTATGGCTACACCTTC,CASSYSEVIPNYGYTF
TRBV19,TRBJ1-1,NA,TGTGCCAGTACCCTTAGGCGGGAATCCACTGAAGCTTTCTTT,CASTLRRESTEAFF
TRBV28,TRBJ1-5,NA,TGTGCCAGCAGTCCTCACAAGAGCAATCAGCCCCAGCATTTT,CASSPHKSNQPQHF
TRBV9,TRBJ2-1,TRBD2,TGTGCCAGCAGCGTCCTAGCGGGAGGGAGCTCCGACAATGAGCAGTTCTTC,CASSVLAGGSSDNEQFF
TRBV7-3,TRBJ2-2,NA,TGTGCCAGCAGCTTAAGTTCTAGCAAGAACACCGGGGAGCTGTTTTTT,CASSLSSSKNTGELFF
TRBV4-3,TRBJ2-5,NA,TGCGCCAGCAGCCAAGATTTGGCCTACGGGGAGACCCAGTACTTC,CASSQDLAYGETQYF
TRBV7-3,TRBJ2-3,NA,TGTGCCAGCAGCTTATTTTCGGGAGACACAGATACGCAGTATTTT,CASSLFSGDTDTQYF
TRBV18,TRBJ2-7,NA,TGTGCCAGCTCACCACCTAGCGGACCCTCCCAGTACTTC,CASSPPSGPSQYF
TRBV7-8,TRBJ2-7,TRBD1,TGTGCCAGCAGCACTCGACAGGGGCTCTACGAGCAGTACTTC,CASSTRQGLYEQYF
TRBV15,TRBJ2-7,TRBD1,TGTGCCACCAGCGAGGGGAAAACAGGGGTGAGGTGGCAGTACTTC,CATSEGKTGVRWQYF
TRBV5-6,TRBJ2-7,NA,TGTGCCAGCACCGAAAGGGACTTGACTCTGGAGCAGTACTTC,CASTERDLTLEQYF
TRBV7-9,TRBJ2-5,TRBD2,TGTGCCAGCAGCCTGCTGCTAGCGGGAGCGGGGGAGACCCAGTACTTC,CASSLLLAGAGETQYF
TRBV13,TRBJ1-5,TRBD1,TGTGCCAGCAGCTTCTCGGGACAGGGACGACAGCACCAGCATTTT,CASSFSGQGRQHQHF
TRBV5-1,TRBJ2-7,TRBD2,TGCGCCAGCAGCCTCGGGACTAGCGGGATCGAGCAGTACTTC,CASSLGTSGIEQYF